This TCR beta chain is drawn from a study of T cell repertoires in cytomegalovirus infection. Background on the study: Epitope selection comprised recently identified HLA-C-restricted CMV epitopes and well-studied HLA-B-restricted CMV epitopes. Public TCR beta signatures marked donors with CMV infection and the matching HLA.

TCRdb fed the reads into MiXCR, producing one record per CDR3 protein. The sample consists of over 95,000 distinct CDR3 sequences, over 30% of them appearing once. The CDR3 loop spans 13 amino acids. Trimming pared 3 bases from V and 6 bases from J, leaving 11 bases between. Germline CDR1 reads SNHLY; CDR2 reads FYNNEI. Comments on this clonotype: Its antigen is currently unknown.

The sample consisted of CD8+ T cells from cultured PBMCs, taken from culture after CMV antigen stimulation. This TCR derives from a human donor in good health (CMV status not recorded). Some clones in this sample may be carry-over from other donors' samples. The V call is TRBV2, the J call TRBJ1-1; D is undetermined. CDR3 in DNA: TGTGCCAGCAGTGATACGCCATGGGCTGAAGCTTTCTTT. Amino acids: CASSDTPWAEAFF.